This record looks at one TCR beta chain sequence and its context. The target antigen is unknown. Total RNA came from unfractionated whole blood. This sample was taken from a study of human T cells and chemical hapten exposure. Points from the study as a whole: Sensitization with DPC brought no change to TCRs above 1 in 1000 in frequency.

Germline values: CDR1 MDHEN, CDR2 SYDVKM. After removal of 3 bases from V and 1 base from J, the junction contained 8 bases not matched to a gene. CDR3 length: 17 amino acids. Unique molecular identifiers were affixed to discrete cDNA molecules within the library. Via MiXCR, TCRdb re-called the 5' RACE reads, giving one row per CDR3 protein. The repertoire holds some 150,000 distinct CDR3 sequences, with 4.1% as singletons. The receptor comes from a female donor in good health. The V and J genes are TRBV28 and TRBJ2-2; 7 bases are shared with TRBD1. The DNA for the CDR3 is TGTGCCAGCAGTTTTCGATTGTACAGGGGGAACACCGGGGAGCTGTTTTTT. Translation: CASSFRLYRGNTGELFF.